These 27 T cell receptor beta chains were sequenced from one sample in a study of beta chain features in type 1 diabetes. cDNA synthesis used the whole RNA isolate, giving expressed TCRB sequences. The protocol was immunoSEQ multiplex PCR, while the TCRdb copy is restricted to in-frame clones and leaves out a portion. The sample has about 360,000 clones, about 12% seen once. What was sequenced was naive CD4+ T cells from blood. These receptor sequences come from a man in his late teens or twenties in good health.

In this sample, this clone turned up a few times. The J gene is TRBJ2-1, the V gene TRBV30, with 9 bases matching TRBD2. The ends lost 3 bases at V and 2 bases at J; junction bases unmatched: 8. This CDR3 has 16 amino acids. Germline V gene lookup returns CDR1 GTSNPN and CDR2 SVGIG (reference sequence). CDR3 amino acids: CAWRPTGTSTYNEQFF. Written as DNA, the CDR3 is TGTGCCTGGAGACCAACCGGGACTAGCACCTACAATGAGCAGTTCTTC.

This clone showed up just a few times. The chain employs TRBV6-5 and TRBJ1-4; perhaps TRBD1 as D (5 bases). V shed 2 bases and J shed 8 bases, with 15 bases lying between them. Germline V gene lookup returns CDR1 MNHEY and CDR2 SVGAGI. The length of the CDR3 is 15 residues. CDR3 in DNA: TGTGCCAGCAGTTACCGAGGCAGGGTAGAGGAAAAACTGTTTTTT. Its protein product is CASSYRGRVEEKLFF.

In its sample, this clone was seen a few times. The chain is built from TRBV5-1 and TRBJ2-1; 9 bases map to TRBD2. This CDR3 has 16 amino acids. After removal of 6 bases from V and 2 bases from J, the junction contained 9 bases not matched to a gene. The germline gives CDR1 SGHRS, CDR2 YFSETQ. Here the CDR3 reads CASKSGGGATYNEQFF. The CDR3 region has the DNA TGCGCCAGCAAATCCGGCGGGGGGGCCACCTACAATGAGCAGTTCTTC.

This clone has more than one count but fewer than ten. The V and J genes are TRBV11-2 and TRBJ1-5; 11 positions agree with TRBD1. The CDR3 consists of 18 residues. Germline-derived CDR1 and CDR2 are SGHAT and FQNNGV. Trimming removed 1 base from V and 0 bases from J; junction bases left unmatched: 5. The CDR3 sequence is CASSLGDRGYYSNQPQHF. CDR3 DNA: TGTGCCAGCAGCTTAGGGGACAGGGGGTATTATAGCAATCAGCCCCAGCATTTT.

V is TRBV7-8 and J is TRBJ1-1, with unresolved D. The germline V gene encodes CDR1 SGHVS and CDR2 FQNEAQ. The CDR3 has 14 amino acids. The V gene lost 1 base and the J gene lost 5 bases, with 11 bases spanning the gap. CDR3 coding DNA: TGTGCCAGCAGCTTAGTGCGGGTCGGGACTGAAGCTTTCTTT. Amino acids: CASSLVRVGTEAFF.

This clone was picked up a small number of times. CDR3 amino acids: CASSSRTGRVDIQYF. In nucleotides, the CDR3 is TGTGCCAGTAGTTCCCGGACAGGGAGGGTGGACATTCAGTACTTC. This sequence joins TRBV19 and TRBJ2-4; D is possibly TRBD1 (8 bases). Deletions cut 5 bases from V and 8 bases from J, with 19 bases between. Per the germline V gene, CDR1 is LNHDA and CDR2 is SQIVND (reference sequence). This CDR3 region has 15 residues. Filled out from reference TRBV19 and TRBJ2-4, the complete variable domain reads DGGITQSPKYLFRKEGQNVTLSCEQNLNHDAMYWYRQDPGQGLRLIYYSQIVNDFQKGDIAEGYSVSREKKESFPLTVTSAQKNPTAFYLCASSSRTGRVDIQYFGAGTRLSVL.

This clone has just a few counts. J is TRBJ2-7 and V is TRBV5-1, with a weak D call TRBD1 (5 bases). Germline lookup yields CDR1 SGHRS and CDR2 YFSETQ. The CDR3 contains 17 residues. Between the trimmed V and J ends, which lost 0 bases and 6 bases, there was a span of 22 bases. Here the CDR3 reads CASSLAIDGPGIGEQYF. The CDR3 DNA is TGCGCCAGCAGCTTGGCCATCGATGGGCCAGGGATTGGCGAGCAGTACTTC.

The genes are TRBV21-1 and TRBJ1-1; the table's TRBD1 call for D was not verified on the DNA. TRBV21-1 is shown as a pseudogene. The CDR3 runs to 17 residues. The chain's CDR3 is CASSKVFTGHQNTEAFF. CDR3 nucleotides: TGTGCCAGCAGCAAAGTCTTCACAGGGCATCAGAACACTGAAGCTTTCTTT.

V usage is TRBV5-4 and J usage is TRBJ1-2, with 8 bases aligning to TRBD1. Trimming cost V 0 bases and J 6 bases; bases outside gene matches: 7. Germline loops: CDR1 SGHNT, CDR2 YYREEE (reference sequence). CDR3 size: 15 residues. The DNA for the CDR3 is TGTGCCAGCAGCTTGGTTGGGGACAGGTTTAATGGCTACACCTTC. Its protein is CASSLVGDRFNGYTF.

This clone was found a few times. The chain is built from TRBV6-5 and TRBJ2-3; weak D call: TRBD2 (5 bases). CDR1 and CDR2 from the germline V gene are MNHEY and SVGAGI. The CDR3 length is 15 residues. Deletions cut 4 bases from V and 4 bases from J, with 15 bases between. CDR3 sequence: CASSSARYGADTQYF. CDR3 sequence (DNA): TGTGCCAGCAGTTCCGCGCGTTACGGGGCAGATACGCAGTATTTT.

Only a few counts were recorded for this clone. The rearrangement uses TRBV29-1 and TRBJ2-2; 7 bases line up with TRBD2. There are 12 residues in the CDR3. Per germline, CDR1 SQVTM and CDR2 ANQGSEA. V lost 7 bases, J lost 4 bases, and 3 bases stayed unmatched. The CDR3 loop reads CSGGGPTGELFF. The CDR3 bases are TGCAGCGGGGGGGGACCCACCGGGGAGCTGTTTTTT.

The rearrangement uses TRBV9 and TRBJ2-4; TRBD2 aligns across 11 bases. V gave up 0 bases and J gave up 8 bases; unmatched junction bases: 7. Germline values: CDR1 SGDLS, CDR2 YYNGEE. The CDR3 consists of 16 residues. CDR3 loop: CASSVGWTSGLDIQYF. The CDR3 DNA follows: TGTGCCAGCAGCGTAGGATGGACTAGCGGGTTGGACATTCAGTACTTC. Full variable domain (outside the CDR3, taken from reference TRBV9 and TRBJ2-4): DSGVTQTPKHLITATGQRVTLRCSPRSGDLSVYWYQQSLDQGLQFLIQYYNGEERAKGNILERFSAQQFPDLHSELNLSSLELGDSALYFCASSVGWTSGLDIQYFGAGTRLSVL.

This clone has only a few counts. The chain carries TRBV6-6 and TRBJ2-1; TRBD2 matches at 8 bases. CDR1 MNHNY and CDR2 SVGAGI come from the germline V gene (reference sequence). The CDR3 covers 14 residues. Trimming cost V 8 bases and J 6 bases; bases outside gene matches: 9. The CDR3 is CASRAAGGGNEQFF. The CDR3 coding sequence is TGTGCCAGCCGCGCGGCCGGGGGGGGCAATGAGCAGTTCTTC.

This clone was picked up a small number of times. The chain couples TRBV29-1 to TRBJ1-4; perhaps TRBD1 as D (6 bases). Trimming shortened V by 6 bases and J by 7 bases, and 15 bases separated the two germline ends. This CDR3 spans 13 amino acids. The germline CDR1 and CDR2 sequences are SQVTM and ANQGSEA. Here the CDR3 reads CSVGGLPGEKLFF. In DNA, the CDR3 is TGCAGCGTAGGGGGTCTTCCGGGTGAAAAACTGTTTTTT.

The genes are TRBV4-2 and TRBJ1-5, with D perhaps matching TRBD1 (6 bases). This CDR3 spans 15 amino acids. Looked up from germline, CDR1 is LGHNA and CDR2 is YNFKEQ. V lost 4 bases and J 0 bases, leaving 10 bases between the germline ends. The CDR3 here is CASSRDTNSNQPQHF. The CDR3 nucleotides are TGTGCCAGCAGCCGGGACACGAATAGCAATCAGCCCCAGCATTTT.

The sample holds a few counts of this clone. The V call is TRBV7-2, the J call TRBJ2-1; 9 bases align to TRBD2. This CDR3 has 15 residues. Germline CDR1 reads SGHTA; CDR2 reads FQGNSA. V lost 1 base to trimming and J lost 4 bases; unmatched junction nucleotides: 2. In DNA, the CDR3 is TGTGCCAGCAGCTTAGAGCGGGGGGTATACAATGAGCAGTTCTTC. Residues: CASSLERGVYNEQFF. The full variable domain, completed using reference TRBV7-2 and TRBJ2-1, is GAGVSQSPSNKVTEKGKDVELRCDPISGHTALYWYRQSLGQGLEFLIYFQGNSAPDKSGLPSDRFSAERTGGSVSTLTIQRTQQEDSAVYLCASSLERGVYNEQFFGPGTRLTVL.

V and J are TRBV29-1 and TRBJ1-3; D possibly corresponds to TRBD1 (5 bases). Per the germline V gene, CDR1 is SQVTM and CDR2 is ANQGSEA. Trimming took off 0 bases at V and 0 bases at J, with 15 bases between the two ends. The CDR3 consists of 17 residues. CDR3 amino acids: CSVEDPRGDSSGNTIYF. The CDR3 DNA reads TGCAGCGTTGAAGATCCGCGGGGCGACAGCTCTGGAAACACCATATATTTT.

This rearrangement joins TRBV29-1 to TRBJ1-2; D is undetermined. Trimming shortened V by 0 bases and J by 2 bases, and 10 bases separated the two germline ends. Germline CDR1 is SQVTM and CDR2 is ANQGSEA. The CDR3 contains 14 residues. The CDR3 loop reads CSVEDQSGNYGYTF. CDR3 sequence (DNA): TGCAGCGTTGAAGATCAGAGCGGAAACTATGGCTACACCTTC.

This clone has only a few counts. The chain carries TRBV15 and TRBJ1-4, with D perhaps matching TRBD1 (5 bases). V was shortened by 2 bases and J by 8 bases, with 15 bases between the two germline ends. Germline-derived CDR1 and CDR2 are LNHNV and YYDKDF (reference sequence). The CDR3 totals 15 residues. This CDR3 reads CATSRLWMGGEKLFF. CDR3 nucleotides: TGTGCCACCAGCAGACTATGGATGGGGGGAGAAAAACTGTTTTTT. Supplemented by reference TRBV15 and TRBJ1-4, the full variable domain reads DAMVIQNPRYQVTQFGKPVTLSCSQTLNHNVMYWYQQKSSQAPKLLFHYYDKDFNNEADTPDNFQSRRPNTSFCFLDIRSPGLGDTAMYLCATSRLWMGGEKLFFGSGTQLSVL.

This chain connects TRBV7-7 to TRBJ2-3, with TRBD1 matching 8 bases. The CDR3 length is 15 residues. Germline trimming cut 6 bases from V and 2 bases from J; bases unmatched to any gene: 7. The germline CDR1 and CDR2 sequences are SSHAT and FNYEAQ (reference sequence). The CDR3 region is CASSTGQGNTDTQYF. The DNA for the CDR3 is TGTGCCAGCAGTACCGGACAGGGAAACACAGATACGCAGTATTTT. Full variable domain (missing parts from reference TRBV7-7 and TRBJ2-3): GAGVSQSPRYKVTKRGQDVTLRCDPISSHATLYWYQQALGQGPEFLTYFNYEAQPDKSGLPSDRFSAERPEGSISTLTIQRTEQRDSAMYRCASSTGQGNTDTQYFGPGTRLTVL.

There are a few counts of this clone. The chain has TRBV2 and TRBJ2-5; D gene ambiguous. The CDR3 covers 11 residues. Deletions cut 9 bases from V and 5 bases from J, with 10 bases between. The germline V gene has CDR1 SNHLY and CDR2 FYNNEI. The CDR3 region is CARQNLETQYF. The CDR3 DNA reads TGTGCCAGACAGAACCTGGAGACCCAGTACTTC.

V usage is TRBV7-2 and J usage is TRBJ1-1; D gene uncertain. This CDR3 is built from 16 residues. Trimming cost V 5 bases and J 0 bases, with 16 bases left between them. The germline gives CDR1 SGHTA, CDR2 FQGNSA. The CDR3 DNA follows: TGTGCCAGCAGCCCCCGGGGAGGGTGGATGAACACTGAAGCTTTCTTT. Encoded protein: CASSPRGGWMNTEAFF.

This clone was counted only a few times. V is TRBV7-9 and J is TRBJ2-7, with 7 bases matching TRBD1. The germline gives CDR1 SEHNR, CDR2 FQNEAQ (reference sequence). The CDR3 has 16 amino acids. Trimming removed 3 bases from V and 0 bases from J; junction bases left unmatched: 8. CDR3 sequence (DNA): TGTGCCAGCAGCTTTGGGCTTCAGGGGGACTCCTACGAGCAGTACTTC. This encodes CASSFGLQGDSYEQYF.

The chain couples TRBV28 to TRBJ2-6; perhaps TRBD2 as D (5 bases). Germline CDR1 reads MDHEN; CDR2 reads SYDVKM. The CDR3 has 13 amino acids. Trimming stripped 7 bases from V and 4 bases from J, with 8 bases between. This CDR3 reads CASTSGGANVLTF. Here the CDR3 DNA reads TGTGCCAGCACCTCGGGGGGGGCCAACGTCCTGACTTTC.

This clone has just a few counts. The identical CDR3 is also encoded by other nucleotide sequences in the sample. The gene calls are TRBV10-3 and TRBJ2-7; a possible D gene is TRBD2 (5 bases). The CDR3 runs to 11 residues. Trimming removed 2 bases from V and 6 bases from J, with 5 bases in between. Germline V gives CDR1 ENHRY, CDR2 SYGVKD. The CDR3 DNA reads TGTGCCATCAGTGAGGGGAGCGAGCAGTACTTC. This sequence encodes CAISEGSEQYF.

This clone occurred a few times. The chain has TRBV30 and TRBJ1-2; 8 bases are a match to TRBD1. The CDR3 is 13 amino acids. The V gene end was trimmed by 0 bases and the J gene end by 5 bases; junction bases not matched to a gene: 2. CDR1 and CDR2 from the germline V gene are GTSNPN and SVGIG (reference sequence). Here the CDR3 reads CAWSVRQGYGYTF. Written as DNA, the CDR3 is TGTGCCTGGAGTGTCCGACAGGGGTATGGCTACACCTTC. The complete variable domain, with remaining parts taken from reference TRBV30 and TRBJ1-2, reads SQTIHQWPATLVQPVGSPLSLECTVEGTSNPNLYWYRQAAGRGLQLLFYSVGIGQISSEVPQNLSASRPQDRQFILSSKKLLLSDSGFYLCAWSVRQGYGYTFGSGTRLTVV.

The V call is TRBV19, the J call TRBJ2-7; 11 nucleotides align to TRBD2. Germline V gene data show CDR1 as LNHDA and CDR2 as SQIVND (reference sequence). This CDR3 spans 14 amino acids. V gave up 3 bases and J gave up 7 bases; unmatched junction bases: 5. This chain's CDR3 is CASSMEGTSGEQYF. In nucleotides, the CDR3 is TGTGCCAGTAGTATGGAAGGGACTAGCGGTGAGCAGTACTTC. The full variable domain, its missing parts supplied by reference TRBV19 and TRBJ2-7, is DGGITQSPKYLFRKEGQNVTLSCEQNLNHDAMYWYRQDPGQGLRLIYYSQIVNDFQKGDIAEGYSVSREKKESFPLTVTSAQKNPTAFYLCASSMEGTSGEQYFGPGTRLTVT.